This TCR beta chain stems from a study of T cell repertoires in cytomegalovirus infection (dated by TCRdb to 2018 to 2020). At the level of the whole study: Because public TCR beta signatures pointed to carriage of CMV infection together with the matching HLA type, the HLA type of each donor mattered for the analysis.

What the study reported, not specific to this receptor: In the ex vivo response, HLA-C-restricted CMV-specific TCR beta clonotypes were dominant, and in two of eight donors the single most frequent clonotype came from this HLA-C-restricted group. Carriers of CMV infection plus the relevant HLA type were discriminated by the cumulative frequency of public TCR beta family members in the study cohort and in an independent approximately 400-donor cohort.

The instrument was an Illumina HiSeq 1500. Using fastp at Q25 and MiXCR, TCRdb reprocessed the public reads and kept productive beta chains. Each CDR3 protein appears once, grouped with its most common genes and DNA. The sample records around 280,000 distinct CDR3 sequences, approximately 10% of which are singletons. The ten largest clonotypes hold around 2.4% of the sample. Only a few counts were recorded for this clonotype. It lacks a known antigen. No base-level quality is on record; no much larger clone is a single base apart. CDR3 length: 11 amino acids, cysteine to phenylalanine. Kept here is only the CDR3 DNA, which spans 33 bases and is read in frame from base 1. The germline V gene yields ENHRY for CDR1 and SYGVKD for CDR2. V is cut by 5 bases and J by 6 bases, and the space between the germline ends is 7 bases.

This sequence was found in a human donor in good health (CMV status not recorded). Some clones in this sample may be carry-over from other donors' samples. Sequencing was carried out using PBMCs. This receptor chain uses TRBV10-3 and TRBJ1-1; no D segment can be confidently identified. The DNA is TGTGCCATCAGTACGAGCTCTGAAGCTTTCTTT. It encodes CAISTSSEAFF.